This paragraph reports one TCR beta chain. Antigen: not known. These data come from a study of monozygotic twins with inflammatory bowel disease. Overall study results and limits: Distinction of different T cell subtypes was not possible. IBD patients showed reduced TCRbeta diversity (inverse Simpson) versus healthy co-twins.

Each donor gave less than 3 ml of peripheral blood. Germline V gene lookup returns CDR1 LGHNA and CDR2 YSLEER. This CDR3 is 17 amino acids long. Two nested PCRs, roughly 16 and 10 cycles, amplified TCRalpha and TCRbeta cDNA. TCRdb re-analyzed the 5' RACE reads; it lists each CDR3 protein once, without DNA. Its clone listing holds approximately 400,000 distinct CDR3 sequences. The chain couples TRBV4-3 to TRBJ2-7; TCRdb outputs TRBD2, but without DNA this stays unchecked. The TCR originated in a human donor with ulcerative colitis or Crohn's disease, or a healthy co-twin of an affected twin (not recorded which). The sequenced material came from blood. CDR3 amino acids: CASSQDRLAGLTYEQYF.